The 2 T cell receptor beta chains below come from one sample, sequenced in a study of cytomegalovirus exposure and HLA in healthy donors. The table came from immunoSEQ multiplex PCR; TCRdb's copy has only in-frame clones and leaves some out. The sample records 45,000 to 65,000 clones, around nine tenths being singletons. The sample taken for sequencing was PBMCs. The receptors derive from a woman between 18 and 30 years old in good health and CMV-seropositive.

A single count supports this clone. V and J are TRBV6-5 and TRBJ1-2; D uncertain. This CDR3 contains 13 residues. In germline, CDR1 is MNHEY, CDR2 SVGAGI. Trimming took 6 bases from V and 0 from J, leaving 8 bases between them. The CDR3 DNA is TGTGCCAGCAGACTTACAGCTAACTATGGCTACACCTTC. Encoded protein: CASRLTANYGYTF.

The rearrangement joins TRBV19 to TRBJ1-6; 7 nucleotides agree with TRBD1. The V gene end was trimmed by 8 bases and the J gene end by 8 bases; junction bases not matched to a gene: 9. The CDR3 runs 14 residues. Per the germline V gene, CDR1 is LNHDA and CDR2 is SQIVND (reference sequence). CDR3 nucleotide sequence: TGTGCCAGTGCGCTGACAGGGTTGGATTCACCCCTCCACTTT. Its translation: CASALTGLDSPLHF.